Below, 31 T cell receptor beta chains from the same sample are listed, as sequenced in a study of persistence of HIV-infected CD4 T cells. Cells were stimulated nonspecifically with anti-CD3/anti-CD28 magnetic beads. Responding CD4+ T cells were sorted by upregulation of both CD40 ligand and CD69. The libraries were made with immunoSEQ version 4 in survey mode. Method: immunoSEQ multiplex PCR; TCRdb's copy keeps in-frame clones and lacks some. Of around 40,000 clones listed, about 87% are singletons. For these TCRs, the target antigens are not known. Material: CD4+ T cells sorted from PBMCs after approximately 19-hour stimulation, obtained from a patient who received antiretroviral therapy. The receptors were sampled from an adult woman with HIV who was CMV-seropositive.

The rearrangement links TRBV27 to TRBJ1-5; TRBD1 aligns across 9 bases. The CDR3 has 17 residues. The ends lost 6 bases at V and 0 bases at J; junction bases unmatched: 9. Germline CDR1 is MNHEY and CDR2 is SMNVEV (reference sequence). The CDR3 is CASSQGQGWYSNQPQHF. The CDR3 DNA reads as TGTGCCAGCAGCCAGGGACAGGGATGGTATAGCAATCAGCCCCAGCATTTT.

The rearrangement links TRBV7-3 to TRBJ1-6, with TRBD1 matching 10 bases. J gave up 13 bases and V 5 bases, and 5 bases lay outside the gene matches. CDR3 length equals 13 residues. Germline loops: CDR1 SGHTA, CDR2 FQGTGA. The CDR3 DNA reads TGTGCCAGCAGCCTGGACAGGGGGGCCCCCCTCCACTTT. It codes for CASSLDRGAPLHF.

The V and J genes are TRBV12-3 or TRBV12-4 and TRBJ2-1, with D uncertain. The CDR3 loop spans 11 amino acids. Trimming removed 6 bases at V and 5 bases at J, with 5 bases between. The CDR3 region is CASSLNNEQFF. As DNA, the CDR3 is TGTGCCAGCAGCTTGAACAATGAGCAGTTCTTC.

The CDR3 sequence is CSVRQGADYGYTF. DNA for the CDR3: TGCAGCGTTAGACAGGGGGCGGATTATGGCTACACCTTC. This chain connects TRBV29-1 to TRBJ1-2, with TRBD1 matching over 10 bases. The CDR3 totals 13 residues. V shed 5 bases, J shed 5 bases, and the junction held 5 bases outside the gene matches. CDR1 and CDR2 (germline): SQVTM, ANQGSEA.

Details on this clone: A junction end diverges from the germline sequence, so it may reflect a read error. The sample contains more than one DNA sequence encoding this CDR3. CDR3 sequence reads: CAWSVQGDQPQHF. The CDR3 DNA reads as TGCGCCTGGAGTGTACAGGGCGATCAGCCCCAGCATTTT. The chain has TRBV30 and TRBJ1-5, with D tentatively TRBD1 (6 bases). CDR3 size: 13 residues. Germline CDR1 and CDR2: GTSNPN and SVGIG (reference sequence).

This chain connects TRBV6-5 to TRBJ1-1, with D tentatively TRBD1 (5 bases). Germline V CDR1 and CDR2: MNHEY, SVGAGI. V was pared by 2 bases and J by 0 bases, with 13 bases between. The CDR3 sequence is 16 residues long. The CDR3 DNA follows: TGTGCCAGCAGTTACATCCGCGGGACGATGAACACTGAAGCTTTCTTT. This sequence encodes CASSYIRGTMNTEAFF.

This chain joins TRBV5-1 and TRBJ2-4, with TRBD1 identical over 9 bases. The CDR3 length is 18 residues. The trim removed 1 base at V and 2 bases at J, leaving 10 bases unmatched. Germline assignment: CDR1 SGHRS and CDR2 YFSETQ. The CDR3: CASSLQTSGTGSKNIQYF. CDR3 bases: TGCGCCAGCAGCTTGCAAACCTCCGGGACAGGGTCCAAAAACATTCAGTACTTC.

The gene calls are TRBV30 and TRBJ1-1; 9 positions match TRBD1. V was clipped by 3 bases and J by 5 bases; unmatched bases: 7. The V gene's germline CDR1 is GTSNPN and CDR2 SVGIG (reference sequence). The CDR3 totals 14 residues. CDR3 loop: CAWSPQGAKTEAFF. CDR3 nucleotide sequence: TGTGCCTGGAGCCCACAGGGGGCAAAAACTGAAGCTTTCTTT.

The J gene is TRBJ2-7, the V gene TRBV2; D is unclear. Between the trimmed V and J ends, which lost 4 bases and 6 bases, there was a span of 10 bases. Germline V gene sequence: CDR1 SNHLY, CDR2 FYNNEI. The CDR3 has 12 amino acids. The CDR3 loop reads CASSVIRSEQYV. For the CDR3, the DNA is TGTGCCAGCAGTGTCATCCGTTCCGAGCAGTACGTC.

This clone was detected only a few times. V and J are TRBV10-2 and TRBJ2-3; D is possibly TRBD2 (6 bases). This CDR3 is 14 amino acids long. The ends were cut back, 0 bases at V and 4 bases at J, with 8 bases in the middle. Germline assignment: CDR1 WSHSY and CDR2 SAAADI. The CDR3 nucleotides are TGCGCCAGCAGTGAGTCGGGGGGAGCAGATACGCAGTATTTT. Translating it yields CASSESGGADTQYF.

This clone is medium-sized (0.01 to 0.1%) within its sample. The chain joins TRBV5-1 to TRBJ2-2, with 9 bases that match TRBD2. CDR3 length equals 16 residues. J was trimmed by 2 bases and V by 4 bases; bases with no gene match: 6. CDR1 and CDR2 from the germline V gene are SGHRS and YFSETQ. The CDR3 sequence is CASSVKGLANTGELFF. Written as DNA, the CDR3 is TGCGCCAGCAGCGTAAAGGGACTAGCCAACACCGGGGAGCTGTTTTTT.

V and J are TRBV29-1 and TRBJ2-7, with 9 bases that match TRBD1. The ends lost 6 bases at V and 6 bases at J; junction bases unmatched: 3. This CDR3 region has 11 residues. Germline V lookup: CDR1 SQVTM, CDR2 ANQGSEA. The CDR3 DNA sequence: TGCAGCGTCTCGACAGGGGGCGAGCAGTACGTC. Protein: CSVSTGGEQYV.

The sample holds a few counts of this clone. This chain links TRBV29-1 with TRBJ1-1; tentatively, D is TRBD1 (6 bases). The CDR3 is 13 residues long. V dropped 8 bases and J dropped 2 bases, with 15 bases sitting between them. CDR1 is SQVTM, CDR2 ANQGSEA, per germline. The CDR3 nucleotides are TGCAGCCTCCGGGGGGCAACAAACACTGAAGCTTTCTTT. Its protein is CSLRGATNTEAFF. Full variable domain (rest looked up from reference TRBV29-1 and TRBJ1-1): SAVISQKPSRDICQRGTSLTIQCQVDSQVTMMFWYRQQPGQSLTLIATANQGSEATYESGFVIDKFPISRPNLTFSTLTVSNMSPEDSSIYLCSLRGATNTEAFFGQGTRLTVV.

The chain combines TRBV10-2 with TRBJ1-1; D gene ambiguous. In germline, CDR1 is WSHSY, CDR2 SAAADI. The CDR3 has 12 amino acids. V was cut by 3 bases and J by 7 bases, with 9 bases left in between. In DNA form, the CDR3 reads TGCGCCAGCAGTGACCCGACTGATGAAGCTTTCTTT. The encoded protein is CASSDPTDEAFF.

This chain uses TRBV3-1 (or the pseudogene TRBV3-2) with TRBJ2-7; D unresolved. The germline gives CDR1 LGHDT, CDR2 YNNKEL (reference sequence). V was cut by 3 bases and J by 2 bases, with 5 bases left in between. CDR3 length equals 12 residues. The CDR3 DNA reads as TGTGCCAGCAGCCAGGTACCCTACGAGCAGTACTTC. Its protein is CASSQVPYEQYF.

The V call is TRBV6-1, the J call TRBJ2-7, with unresolved D. The germline gives CDR1 MNHNS, CDR2 SASEGT. The CDR3 length is 13 residues. Deletions cut 3 bases from V and 2 bases from J, with 8 bases between. CDR3 sequence: CASSDQKPYEQYV. The CDR3 bases are TGTGCCAGCAGTGATCAGAAACCCTACGAGCAGTACGTC.

The chain recombines TRBV7-9 with TRBJ1-2; 11 nucleotides align to TRBD1. CDR3 size: 16 residues. CDR1 is SEHNR, CDR2 FQNEAQ, per germline (reference sequence). The junction had 13 bases not matched to a gene; V was cut back by 5 bases and J by 8 bases. The CDR3 protein is CASSPALGTGGVGYTF. CDR3 sequence (DNA): TGTGCCAGCAGCCCGGCCCTCGGGACAGGGGGTGTGGGCTACACCTTC. The full variable domain, with the rest looked up from reference TRBV7-9 and TRBJ1-2, is DTGVSQNPRHKITKRGQNVTFRCDPISEHNRLYWYRQTLGQGPEFLTYFQNEAQLEKSRLLSDRFSAERPKGSFSTLEIQRTEQGDSAMYLCASSPALGTGGVGYTFGSGTRLTVV.

This chain connects TRBV6-5 to TRBJ1-4, with D perhaps matching TRBD1 (6 bases). The V and J ends lost 7 bases and 4 bases respectively, with 10 bases between them. The CDR3 consists of 13 residues. The germline V gene has CDR1 MNHEY and CDR2 SVGAGI. CDR3 bases: TGTGCCAGCACGGGACAACGTAATGAAAAACTGTTTTTT. Translated: CASTGQRNEKLFF.

The chain recombines TRBV5-6 with TRBJ1-1; 8 bases fit TRBD1. Per the germline V gene, CDR1 is SGHDT and CDR2 is YYEEEE. With 2 bases clipped from V and 6 bases from J, the junction kept 9 bases outside the gene matches. This CDR3 is built from 15 residues. The CDR3 region has the DNA TGTGCCAGCAGCTTTATTGACAGGGGAAACGCTGAAGCTTTCTTT. Its translation: CASSFIDRGNAEAFF.

This clone was seen a single time. The gene calls are TRBV19 and TRBJ1-3; a weak D match, TRBD1 (5 bases). CDR3 size: 17 residues. Trimming cost V 5 bases and J 4 bases, with 21 bases left between them. Germline V gene lookup returns CDR1 LNHDA and CDR2 SQIVND (reference sequence). The DNA of the CDR3 is TGTGCCAGTAGTCATCCCGGGGACCGAACGAAAGGAAACACCATATATTTT. Its translation: CASSHPGDRTKGNTIYF.

The rearrangement uses TRBV2 and TRBJ2-6; D unclear. Between the trimmed V and J ends, which lost 0 bases and 0 bases, there was a span of 9 bases. CDR1 is SNHLY, CDR2 FYNNEI, per germline. CDR3 length: 17 residues. CDR3 DNA: TGTGCCAGCAGTGAAGCTAAGAGGTTCTCTGGGGCCAACGTCCTGACTTTC. Amino acids: CASSEAKRFSGANVLTF.

The genes are TRBV19 and TRBJ1-5; perhaps TRBD1 as D (6 bases). In germline, CDR1 is LNHDA, CDR2 SQIVND (reference sequence). V was shortened by 8 bases and J by 4 bases, with 12 bases between the two germline ends. CDR3 length: 13 residues. In DNA, the CDR3 is TGTGCCAGTCAGAGACAGGCTAATCAGCCCCAGCATTTT. The encoded protein is CASQRQANQPQHF.

This chain connects TRBV10-3 to TRBJ1-6, with 7 bases identical to TRBD1. The J segment lost 7 bases and the V segment lost 4 bases, leaving 4 bases of the junction unmatched. CDR1 and CDR2 (germline): ENHRY, SYGVKD. The CDR3 spans 14 residues. In nucleotides, the CDR3 is TGTGCCATCAGTGCCACAGGGGAGAATTCACCCCTCCACTTT. Its protein is CAISATGENSPLHF.

The J gene is TRBJ1-1, the V gene TRBV6-5; D might be TRBD1 (6 bases). This CDR3 comprises 15 residues. V was trimmed by 0 bases and J by 0 bases, leaving 8 bases between them. Germline CDR1 reads MNHEY; CDR2 reads SVGAGI. The CDR3 DNA reads as TGTGCCAGCAGTTACTCGACAGGTTTGAACACTGAAGCTTTCTTT. Amino acid sequence: CASSYSTGLNTEAFF.

V usage is TRBV10-3 and J usage is TRBJ1-2, with D perhaps matching TRBD1 (5 bases). V shed 3 bases and J shed 1 base, with 9 bases lying between them. The CDR3 has 14 residues. Germline CDR1 ENHRY, CDR2 SYGVKD. The CDR3 here is CAISDFGGNYGYTF. DNA for the CDR3: TGTGCCATCAGTGATTTTGGGGGTAACTATGGCTACACCTTC.

This rearrangement joins TRBV24-1 to TRBJ2-3; perhaps TRBD2 as D (5 bases). Germline V gene data show CDR1 as KGHDR and CDR2 as SFDVKD. V lost 9 bases and J 0 bases, leaving 12 bases between the germline ends. The CDR3 contains 14 residues. For the CDR3, the DNA is TGTGCCACCGGAGGACCCCTTAGCACAGATACGCAGTATTTT. Its protein product is CATGGPLSTDTQYF.

This clone was observed a few times. The chain couples TRBV11-3 to TRBJ2-2; D ambiguous. The V gene's germline CDR1 is SGHNT and CDR2 YENEEA. Trimming stripped 2 bases from V and 5 bases from J, with 3 bases between. There are 12 residues in the CDR3. The DNA for the CDR3 is TGTGCCAGCAGCTTAATGACCGGGGAGCTGTTTTTT. Its translation: CASSLMTGELFF.

The V gene is TRBV19, the J gene TRBJ1-5; TRBD1 agrees at 7 bases. Trimming at V came to 6 bases and at J to 3 bases, leaving 5 bases not matched to a gene. The CDR3 consists of 14 residues. Germline V lookup: CDR1 LNHDA, CDR2 SQIVND (reference sequence). As DNA, the CDR3 is TGTGCCAGTAGGGGACAGCGAGTCAATCAGCCCCAGCATTTT. Protein: CASRGQRVNQPQHF.

The V and J genes are TRBV7-3 and TRBJ2-1; D is perhaps TRBD1 (6 bases). V was clipped by 2 bases and J by 0 bases, with 14 bases between them. Germline CDR1 SGHTA, CDR2 FQGTGA. The CDR3 is 17 amino acids. The CDR3 sequence is CASSLASGASSYNEQFF. The CDR3 region has the DNA TGTGCCAGCAGCTTAGCTTCAGGGGCAAGCTCCTACAATGAGCAGTTCTTC.

The chain employs TRBV24-1 and TRBJ1-2, with TRBD1 as a possible D gene (5 bases). This CDR3 has 18 residues. Trimming took 1 base from V and 2 from J, leaving 19 bases between them. CDR1 is KGHDR, CDR2 SFDVKD, per germline. In DNA, the CDR3 is TGTGCCACCAGTGATTTTGGCCAGGGCCCAGGAAGGAACTATGGCTACACCTTC. This translates into CATSDFGQGPGRNYGYTF.

The chain is built from TRBV5-8 and TRBJ2-1; a possible D gene is TRBD1 (5 bases). The CDR3 runs 15 residues. CDR1 and CDR2 from the germline V gene are SGHTS and YDEGEE. Trimming left V 1 base short and J 1 base short, with 9 bases between. The CDR3 sequence: CASSLIRDSYNEQFF. The CDR3 DNA reads TGTGCCAGCAGCTTGATCAGGGATTCCTACAATGAGCAGTTCTTC.